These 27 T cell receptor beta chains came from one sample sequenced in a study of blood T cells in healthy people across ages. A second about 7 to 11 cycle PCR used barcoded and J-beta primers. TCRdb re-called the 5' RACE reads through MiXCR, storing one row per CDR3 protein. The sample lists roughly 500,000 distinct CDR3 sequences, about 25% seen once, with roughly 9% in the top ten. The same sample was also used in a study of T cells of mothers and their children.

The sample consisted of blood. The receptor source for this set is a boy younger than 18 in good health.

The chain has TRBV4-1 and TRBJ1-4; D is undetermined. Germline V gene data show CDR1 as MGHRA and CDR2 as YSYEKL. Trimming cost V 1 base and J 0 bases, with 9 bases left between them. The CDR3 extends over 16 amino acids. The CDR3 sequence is CASSQVEFATNEKLFF. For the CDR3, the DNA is TGCGCCAGCAGCCAAGTTGAGTTTGCAACTAATGAAAAACTGTTTTTT.

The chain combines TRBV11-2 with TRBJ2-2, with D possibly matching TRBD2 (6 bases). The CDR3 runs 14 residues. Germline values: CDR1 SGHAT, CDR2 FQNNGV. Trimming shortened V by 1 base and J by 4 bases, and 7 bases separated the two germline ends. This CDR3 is CASSLAGVTGELFF. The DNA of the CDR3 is TGTGCCAGCAGCTTAGCGGGAGTCACCGGGGAGCTGTTTTTT.

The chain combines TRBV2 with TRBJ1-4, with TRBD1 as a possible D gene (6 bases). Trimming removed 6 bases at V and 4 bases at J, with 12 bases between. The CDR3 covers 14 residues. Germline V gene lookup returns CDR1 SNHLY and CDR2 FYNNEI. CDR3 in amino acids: CASRSTGLNEKLFF. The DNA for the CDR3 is TGTGCCAGCAGATCGACAGGACTTAATGAAAAACTGTTTTTT.

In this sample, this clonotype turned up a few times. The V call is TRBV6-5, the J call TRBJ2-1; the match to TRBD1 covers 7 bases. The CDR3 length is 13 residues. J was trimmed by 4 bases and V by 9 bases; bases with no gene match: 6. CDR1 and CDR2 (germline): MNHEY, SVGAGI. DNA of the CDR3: TGTGCCAGTGGAATGGGACAGTACAATGAGCAGTTCTTC. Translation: CASGMGQYNEQFF.

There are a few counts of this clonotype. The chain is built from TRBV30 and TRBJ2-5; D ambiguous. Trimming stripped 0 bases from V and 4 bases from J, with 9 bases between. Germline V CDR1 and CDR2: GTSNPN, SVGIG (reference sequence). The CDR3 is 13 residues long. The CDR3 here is CAWSVLGRETQYF. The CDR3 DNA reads TGTGCCTGGAGTGTACTTGGCCGAGAGACCCAGTACTTC.

CDR3 region: CSALRGETDYNEQFF. The CDR3 nucleotides read TGCAGTGCCCTAAGAGGGGAGACGGACTACAATGAGCAGTTCTTC. V gene TRBV20-1 combines with J gene TRBJ2-5, with D perhaps TRBD1 or TRBD2 (5 bases each). The closer fit of TRBJ2-1 to the DNA end suggests the J call may be wrong. The CDR3 runs 15 residues. Germline CDR1 reads DFQATT; CDR2 reads SNEGSKA (reference sequence).

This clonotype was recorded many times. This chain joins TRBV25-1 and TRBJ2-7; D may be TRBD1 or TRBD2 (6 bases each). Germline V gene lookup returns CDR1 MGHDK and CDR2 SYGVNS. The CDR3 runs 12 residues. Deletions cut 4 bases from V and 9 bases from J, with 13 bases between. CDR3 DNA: TGTGCCAGCAGTGTCAACGGGGGCGGGCAGTACTTC. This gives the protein CASSVNGGGQYF.

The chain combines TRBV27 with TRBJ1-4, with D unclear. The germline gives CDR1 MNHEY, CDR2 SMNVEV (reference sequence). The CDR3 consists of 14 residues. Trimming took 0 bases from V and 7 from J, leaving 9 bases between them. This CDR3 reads CASSLSGRFEKLFF. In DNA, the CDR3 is TGTGCCAGCAGTTTATCTGGCAGGTTTGAAAAACTGTTTTTT.

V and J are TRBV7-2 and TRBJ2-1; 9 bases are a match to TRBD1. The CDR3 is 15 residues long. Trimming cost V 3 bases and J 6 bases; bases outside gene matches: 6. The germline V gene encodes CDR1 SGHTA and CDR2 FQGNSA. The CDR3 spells CASSLAGTGRNEQFF. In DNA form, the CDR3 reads TGTGCCAGCAGCTTGGCCGGGACAGGGCGCAATGAGCAGTTCTTC.

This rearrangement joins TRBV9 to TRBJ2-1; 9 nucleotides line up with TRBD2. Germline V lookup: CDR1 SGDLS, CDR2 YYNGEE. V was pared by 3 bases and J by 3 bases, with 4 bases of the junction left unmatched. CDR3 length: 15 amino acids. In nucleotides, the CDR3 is TGTGCCAGCAGCGCCATAGCGGGGGTCTACAATGAGCAGTTCTTC. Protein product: CASSAIAGVYNEQFF.

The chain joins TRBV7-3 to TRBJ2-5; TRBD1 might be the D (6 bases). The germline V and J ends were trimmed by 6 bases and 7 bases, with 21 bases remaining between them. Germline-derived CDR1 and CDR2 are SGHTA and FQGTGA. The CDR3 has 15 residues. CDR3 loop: CASSPTGRSGATQYF. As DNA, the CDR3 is TGTGCCAGCAGTCCCACAGGGCGTTCAGGAGCGACCCAGTACTTC.

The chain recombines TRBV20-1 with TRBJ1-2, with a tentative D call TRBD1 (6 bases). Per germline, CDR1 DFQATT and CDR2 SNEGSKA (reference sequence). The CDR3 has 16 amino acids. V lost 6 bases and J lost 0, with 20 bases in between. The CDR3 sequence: CSANTEGVPSNYGYTF. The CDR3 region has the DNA TGCAGTGCCAACACCGAGGGGGTCCCTTCTAACTATGGCTACACCTTC.

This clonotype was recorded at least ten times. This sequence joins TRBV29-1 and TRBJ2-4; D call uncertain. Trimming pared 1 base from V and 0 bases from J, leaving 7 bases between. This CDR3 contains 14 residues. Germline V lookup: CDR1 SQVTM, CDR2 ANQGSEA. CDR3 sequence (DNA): TGCAGCGTTGAAGCCGGCCTAGCCAAAAACATTCAGTACTTC. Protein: CSVEAGLAKNIQYF.

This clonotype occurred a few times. The CDR3 sequence: CASTGVAKNIQYF. CDR3 DNA: TGTGCCAGCACAGGGGTGGCCAAAAACATTCAGTACTTC. V gene TRBV25-1 combines with J gene TRBJ2-4; the D gene is possibly TRBD1 (6 bases). Germline V gene lookup returns CDR1 MGHDK and CDR2 SYGVNS. The CDR3 covers 13 residues. Trimming stripped 7 bases from V and 1 base from J, with 8 bases between.

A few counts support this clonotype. The CDR3, as DNA: TGTGCCAGCAGCTTGGGATACCGGGACAGCGTGAACTATGGCTACACCTTC. Its translation is CASSLGYRDSVNYGYTF. The chain is built from TRBV5-6 and TRBJ1-2; 7 bases fit TRBD1. Losses at the gene ends were 0 bases for V and 2 bases for J; bases not matched to a gene: 10. CDR1 and CDR2 (germline): SGHDT, YYEEEE. There are 17 residues in the CDR3.

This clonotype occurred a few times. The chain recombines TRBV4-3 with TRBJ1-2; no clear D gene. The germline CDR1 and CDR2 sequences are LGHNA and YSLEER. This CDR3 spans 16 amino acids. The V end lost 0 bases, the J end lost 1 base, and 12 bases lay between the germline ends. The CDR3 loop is CASSQEKNTLNYGYTF. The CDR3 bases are TGCGCCAGCAGCCAAGAAAAGAACACTCTTAACTATGGCTACACCTTC.

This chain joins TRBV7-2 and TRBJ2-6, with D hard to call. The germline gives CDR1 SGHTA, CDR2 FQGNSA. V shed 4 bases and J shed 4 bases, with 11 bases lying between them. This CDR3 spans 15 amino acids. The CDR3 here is CASSSYDLGANVLTF. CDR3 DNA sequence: TGTGCCAGCAGCTCGTATGATTTGGGGGCCAACGTCCTGACTTTC.

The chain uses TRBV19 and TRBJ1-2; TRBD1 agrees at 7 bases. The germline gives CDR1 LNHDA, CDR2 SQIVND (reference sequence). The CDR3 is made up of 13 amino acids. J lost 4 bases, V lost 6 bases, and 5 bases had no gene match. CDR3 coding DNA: TGTGCCAGTAGAAAGACAGGGTCCTATGGCTACACCTTC. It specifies CASRKTGSYGYTF.

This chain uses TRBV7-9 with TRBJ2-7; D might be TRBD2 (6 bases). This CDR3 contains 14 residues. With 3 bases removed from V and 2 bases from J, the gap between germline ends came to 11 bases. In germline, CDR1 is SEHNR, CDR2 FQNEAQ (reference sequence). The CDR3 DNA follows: TGTGCCAGCAGCTTTGGGACTCCCGCCTACGAGCAGTACTTC. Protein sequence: CASSFGTPAYEQYF.

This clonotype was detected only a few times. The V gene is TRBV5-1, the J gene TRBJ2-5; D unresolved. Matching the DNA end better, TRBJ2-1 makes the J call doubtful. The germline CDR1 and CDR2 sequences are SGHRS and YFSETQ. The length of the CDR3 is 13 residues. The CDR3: CASSAAAYNEQFF. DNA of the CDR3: TGCGCCAGCAGCGCCGCCGCTTACAATGAGCAGTTCTTC.

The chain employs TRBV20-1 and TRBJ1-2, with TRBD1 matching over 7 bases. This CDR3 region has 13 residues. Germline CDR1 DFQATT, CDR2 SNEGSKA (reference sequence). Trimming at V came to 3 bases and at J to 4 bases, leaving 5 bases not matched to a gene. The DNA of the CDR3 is TGCAGTGCTAGTGAGACAGGGCTCTATGGCTACACCTTC. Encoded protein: CSASETGLYGYTF.

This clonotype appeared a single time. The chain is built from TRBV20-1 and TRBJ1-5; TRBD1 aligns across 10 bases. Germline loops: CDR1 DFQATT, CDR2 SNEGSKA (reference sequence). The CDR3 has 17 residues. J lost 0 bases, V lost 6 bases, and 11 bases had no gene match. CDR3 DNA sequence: TGCAGTGCCGCGTGGGACAGGGGAGGGGGTAGCAATCAGCCCCAGCATTTT. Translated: CSAAWDRGGGSNQPQHF.

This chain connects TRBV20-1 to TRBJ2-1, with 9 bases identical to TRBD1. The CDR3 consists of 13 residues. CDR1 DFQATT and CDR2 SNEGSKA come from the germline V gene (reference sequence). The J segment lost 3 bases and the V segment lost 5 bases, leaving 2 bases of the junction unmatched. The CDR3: CSAAGQGYNEQFF. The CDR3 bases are TGCAGTGCTGCGGGACAGGGCTACAATGAGCAGTTCTTC.

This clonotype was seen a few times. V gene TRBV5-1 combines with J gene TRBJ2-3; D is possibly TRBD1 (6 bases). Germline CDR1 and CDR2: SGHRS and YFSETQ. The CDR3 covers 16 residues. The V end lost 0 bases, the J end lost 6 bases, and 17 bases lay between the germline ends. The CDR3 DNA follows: TGCGCCAGCAGCTTGGTGCAGGGGAACATGGCGGATACGCAGTATTTT. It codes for CASSLVQGNMADTQYF. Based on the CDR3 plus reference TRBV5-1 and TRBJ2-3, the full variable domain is KAGVTQTPRYLIKTRGQQVTLSCSPISGHRSVSWYQQTPGQGLQFLFEYFSETQRNKGNFPGRFSGRQFSNSRSEMNVSTLELGDSALYLCASSLVQGNMADTQYFGPGTRLTVL.

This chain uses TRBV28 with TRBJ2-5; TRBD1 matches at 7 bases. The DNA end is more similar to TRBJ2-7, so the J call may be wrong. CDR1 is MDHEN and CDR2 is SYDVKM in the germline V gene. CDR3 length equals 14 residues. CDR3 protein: CASRLGTADYEQYF. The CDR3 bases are TGTGCCAGCAGGCTCGGGACAGCTGATTACGAGCAGTACTTC.

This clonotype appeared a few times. The CDR3 protein is CSASPLRQGVNTEAFF. For the CDR3, the DNA is TGCAGTGCTTCTCCCTTAAGACAGGGGGTGAACACTGAAGCTTTCTTT. The rearrangement uses TRBV20-1 and TRBJ1-1; 9 bases are a match to TRBD1. CDR3 length: 16 residues. Germline CDR1 is DFQATT and CDR2 is SNEGSKA (reference sequence). The J segment lost 0 bases and the V segment lost 5 bases, leaving 10 bases of the junction unmatched.

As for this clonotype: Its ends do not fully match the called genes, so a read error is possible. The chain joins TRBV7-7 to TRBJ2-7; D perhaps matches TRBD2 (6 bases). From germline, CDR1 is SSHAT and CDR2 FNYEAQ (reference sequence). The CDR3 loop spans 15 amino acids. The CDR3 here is CASSLRDSGPYEQYF. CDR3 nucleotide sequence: TGTGCTAGCAGCTTAAGGGACTCCGGCCCCTACGAGCAGTACTTC. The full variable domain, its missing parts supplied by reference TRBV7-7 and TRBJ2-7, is GAGVSQSPRYKVTKRGQDVTLRCDPISSHATLYWYQQALGQGPEFLTYFNYEAQPDKSGLPSDRFSAERPEGSISTLTIQRTEQRDSAMYRCASSLRDSGPYEQYFGPGTRLTVT.